This T cell receptor (beta chain) was sequenced during a study of beta chain features in type 1 diabetes. Regarding the study as a whole: In all four CD4+ subsets, TCRB CDR3 length was significantly, moderately reduced in type 1 diabetes.

Of the isolated RNA, all was reverse transcribed, and so the sequenced material was expressed TCRB transcripts. Clones were read by immunoSEQ multiplex PCR, and TCRdb kept only the in-frame ones, dropping some. The sample contains 500,000 to 650,000 clones, around an eighth of which appear only once. In the case of this clone: The antigen is unknown.

Sequenced: naive CD4+ T cells from blood. This clonotype originated in a man younger than 45 with type 1 diabetes.

In DNA form, the CDR3 reads TGCAGCGTTGATCCCCTTCCTAGCGGGGGCGTACGAACTACGCAGTATTTT. Protein: CSVDPLPSGGVRTTQYF. The chain has TRBV29-1 and TRBJ2-3; 10 nucleotides line up with TRBD2. This CDR3 is built from 17 residues. The V and J ends lost 3 bases and 8 bases, in that order; junction bases with no gene match: 17. Germline V lookup: CDR1 SQVTM, CDR2 ANQGSEA.